A selection of T cell receptor beta chains follows, all from one sample in a study of blood T cell repertoires in COVID-19. Clones were sequenced by immunoSEQ multiplex PCR, and TCRdb holds only the in-frame ones, with some missing. Here the sample spans a few hundred thousand clones, 85% being singletons. Sequences were obtained from peripheral blood. These receptors all stem from a woman aged 18-29 years with acute or convalescent COVID-19. Each CDR3 is given with its conserved first and last residue. The order of the fields is J gene, clone size, V gene, D gene, CDR3 protein, CDR3 DNA. D genes are given only for firm matches. For some rows the clone size is stated as once, few or many, or as a class when expanded; others skip it.

TRBJ1-1	.	TRBV11-2	.	CASSFSERDMNTEAFF	TGTGCCAGCAGCTTTTCGGAGCGGGACATGAACACTGAAGCTTTCTTT
TRBJ1-2	.	TRBV5-1	.	CASSPGPGLVDGYTF	TGCGCCAGCAGCCCTGGGCCAGGGCTAGTGGATGGCTACACCTTC
TRBJ2-7	.	TRBV21-1	.	CASSATRDSSYEQYF	TGTGCCAGCAGCGCGACTCGGGACAGCTCCTACGAGCAGTACTTC
TRBJ1-1	.	TRBV9	.	CASSPTGGGTEAFF	TGTGCCAGCAGCCCTACGGGGGGAGGGACTGAAGCTTTCTTT
TRBJ1-4	.	TRBV4-1	.	CASSQGGAKLFF	TGCGCCAGCAGCCAAGGAGGTGCGAAACTGTTTTTT
TRBJ2-3	.	TRBV6-4	.	CASSLTGTDTQYF	TGTGCCAGCAGTCTGACGGGAACAGATACGCAGTATTTT
TRBJ2-3	.	TRBV10-3	TRBD2	CAISVDPSGGRTDTQYF	TGTGCCATCAGTGTAGATCCTAGCGGGGGCCGCACAGATACGCAGTATTTT
TRBJ1-5	once	TRBV19	.	CASSIDSVSNQPQHF	TGTGCCAGTAGTATCGATTCGGTTAGCAATCAGCCCCAGCATTTT
TRBJ2-6	.	TRBV28	TRBD2	CASSNQVGGGYSGANVLTF	TGTGCCAGCAGTAACCAGGTCGGGGGGGGTTACTCTGGGGCCAACGTCCTGACTTTC
TRBJ1-1	.	TRBV4-1	.	CASSSLGGGRRDTEAFF	TGCGCCAGCAGCTCTTTGGGAGGCGGCCGTCGGGACACTGAAGCTTTCTTT
TRBJ2-7	.	TRBV5-1	TRBD1	CASSDLWGQRKNSYEQYF	TGCGCCAGCTCAGACCTTTGGGGACAGCGTAAGAACTCCTACGAGCAGTACTTC
TRBJ2-7	many	TRBV7-9	.	CASSLSGSSYEQYF	TGTGCCAGCAGCTTATCCGGTTCGTCCTACGAGCAGTACTTC
TRBJ1-5	.	TRBV4-1	.	CASSQVVGYQPQHF	TGCGCCAGCAGCCAAGTGGTCGGTTATCAGCCCCAGCATTTT
TRBJ2-6	once	TRBV7-6	TRBD1	CASSPGQGFGANVLTF	TGTGCCAGCAGCCCGGGACAGGGGTTCGGGGCCAACGTCCTGACTTTC
TRBJ1-4	.	TRBV9	.	CASSVEGWGSEKLFF	TGTGCCAGCAGCGTAGAGGGGTGGGGAAGTGAAAAACTGTTTTTT
TRBJ1-6	.	TRBV11-2	.	CASSLVGGRDNSPLHF	TGTGCCAGCAGCTTAGTGGGGGGGCGGGATAATTCACCCCTCCACTTT
TRBJ2-3	.	TRBV5-4	.	CASRGAVAPDTQYF	TGTGCCAGCAGGGGGGCGGTAGCCCCAGATACGCAGTATTTT
TRBJ2-7	.	TRBV19	TRBD1	CASSSRGQGATEQYF	TGTGCCAGTAGTTCCCGGGGACAGGGGGCCACCGAGCAGTACTTC
TRBJ2-1	.	TRBV7-3	TRBD1	CASSATGGIADEQFF	TGTGCCAGCAGCGCGACAGGGGGCATTGCGGATGAGCAGTTCTTC
TRBJ2-2	once	TRBV4-1	TRBD1	CASSQLQGVGELFF	TGCGCCAGCAGCCAATTGCAGGGGGTCGGGGAGCTGTTTTTT
TRBJ1-2	.	TRBV7-2	TRBD1	CASSLPGGLHYGYTF	TGTGCCAGCAGCTTACCAGGGGGGCTACACTATGGCTACACCTTC
TRBJ2-7	.	TRBV5-5	TRBD2	CASSLVTSGTYEQYF	TGTGCCAGCAGCTTGGTAACTAGCGGGACCTACGAGCAGTACTTC
TRBJ2-1	.	TRBV6-1	.	CASSEAALADEQFF	TGTGCCAGCAGTGAAGCAGCCTTAGCCGATGAGCAGTTCTTC
TRBJ2-1	.	TRBV3-1/TRBV3-2	TRBD1	CASSQSGQAHDQFF	TGTGCCAGCAGCCAAAGCGGACAGGCCCACGACCAGTTCTTC
TRBJ1-2	.	TRBV30	.	CAWSAGTPGYGYTF	TGTGCCTGGAGTGCCGGGACTCCGGGCTATGGCTACACCTTC
TRBJ2-2	.	TRBV13	TRBD2	CASSSGLNTGELFF	TGTGCCAGCAGCTCGGGACTAAACACCGGGGAGCTGTTTTTT
TRBJ1-5	few	TRBV6-5	TRBD1	CASSQQGANQPQHF	TGTGCCAGCAGCCAACAGGGGGCTAACCAGCCCCAGCATTTT
TRBJ2-3	.	TRBV4-1	TRBD2	CASSQILAGAEDTQYF	TGCGCCAGCAGCCAGATTCTAGCGGGAGCTGAAGATACGCAGTATTTT
TRBJ1-1	.	TRBV9	TRBD1	CASSEQTGGNTEAFF	TGTGCCAGCAGCGAGCAGACAGGGGGGAACACTGAAGCTTTCTTT
TRBJ2-2	.	TRBV2	.	CASGEDTGELFF	TGTGCCAGCGGGGAGGACACCGGGGAGCTGTTTTTT
TRBJ1-6	.	TRBV28	TRBD1	CASSFSRGPNSPLHF	TGTGCCAGCAGCTTTAGCAGGGGGCCTAATTCACCCCTCCACTTT
TRBJ2-7	.	TRBV9	TRBD2	CASSPLGRAYEQYF	TGTGCCAGCAGCCCGCTGGGGAGGGCCTACGAGCAGTACTTC
TRBJ1-2	.	TRBV4-2	.	CASSRSGGARHYGYTF	TGTGCCAGCAGCCGGTCGGGGGGGGCAAGACACTATGGCTACACCTTC
TRBJ2-7	.	TRBV18	TRBD2	CASSPLLTSGGSEQYF	TGTGCCAGCTCACCACTCCTCACTAGCGGGGGATCCGAGCAGTACTTC
TRBJ1-1	.	TRBV5-1	.	CASSSHSLNTEAFF	TGCGCCAGCAGCTCCCACTCATTGAACACTGAAGCTTTCTTT
TRBJ1-1	.	TRBV19	TRBD1	CASSSDRGGEAFF	TGTGCCAGTAGTTCGGACAGGGGAGGAGAAGCTTTCTTT
TRBJ2-1	.	TRBV11-1	.	CASSSMDKTYNEQFF	TGTGCCAGCAGCTCAATGGACAAGACCTACAATGAGCAGTTCTTC
TRBJ2-1	.	TRBV6-9	.	CASSSRDSYNEQFF	TGTGCCAGCAGTTCGCGGGACTCTTACAATGAGCAGTTCTTC
TRBJ1-2	.	TRBV24-1	.	CATSDLSVNYGYTF	TGTGCCACCAGTGATTTGTCGGTCAACTATGGCTACACCTTC
TRBJ2-3	.	TRBV2	.	CASSDFFRGADTQYF	TGTGCCAGCAGTGATTTTTTCAGAGGTGCAGATACGCAGTATTTT